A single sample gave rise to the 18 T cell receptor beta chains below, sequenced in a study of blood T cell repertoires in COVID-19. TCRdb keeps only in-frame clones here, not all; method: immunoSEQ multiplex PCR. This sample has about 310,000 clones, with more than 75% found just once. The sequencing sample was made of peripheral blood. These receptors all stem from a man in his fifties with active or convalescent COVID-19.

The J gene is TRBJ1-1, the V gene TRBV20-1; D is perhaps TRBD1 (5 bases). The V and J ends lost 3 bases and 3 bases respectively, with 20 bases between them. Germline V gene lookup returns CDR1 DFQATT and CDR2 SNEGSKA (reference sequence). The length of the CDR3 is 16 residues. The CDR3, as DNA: TGCAGTGCTAGTCACCGGACCGTAAGGGGTTACACTGAAGCTTTCTTT. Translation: CSASHRTVRGYTEAFF.

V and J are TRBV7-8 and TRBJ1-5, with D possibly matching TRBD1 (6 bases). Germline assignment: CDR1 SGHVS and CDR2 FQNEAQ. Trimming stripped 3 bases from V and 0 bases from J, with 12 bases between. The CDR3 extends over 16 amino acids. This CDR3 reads CASSLRGGDSNQPQHF. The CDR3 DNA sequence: TGTGCCAGCAGCTTGAGGGGGGGGGATAGCAATCAGCCCCAGCATTTT.

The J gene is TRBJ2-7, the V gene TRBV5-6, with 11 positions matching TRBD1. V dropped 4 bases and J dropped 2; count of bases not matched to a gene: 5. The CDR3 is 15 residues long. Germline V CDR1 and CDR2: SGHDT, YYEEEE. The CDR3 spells CASSRTGGSTYEQYF. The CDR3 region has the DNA TGTGCCAGCAGCAGGACAGGGGGCTCTACCTACGAGCAGTACTTC.

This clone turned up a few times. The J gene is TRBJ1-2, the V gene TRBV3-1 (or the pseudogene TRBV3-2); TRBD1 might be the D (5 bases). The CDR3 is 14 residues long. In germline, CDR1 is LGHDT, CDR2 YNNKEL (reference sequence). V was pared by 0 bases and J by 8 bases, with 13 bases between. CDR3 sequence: CASSQDSGVRGYTF. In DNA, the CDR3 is TGTGCCAGCAGCCAAGATTCGGGGGTCCGAGGCTACACCTTC.

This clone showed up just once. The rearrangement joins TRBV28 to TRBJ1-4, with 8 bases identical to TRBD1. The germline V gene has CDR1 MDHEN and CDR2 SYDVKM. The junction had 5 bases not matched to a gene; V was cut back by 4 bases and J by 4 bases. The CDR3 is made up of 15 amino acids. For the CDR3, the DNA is TGTGCCAGCAGTTCCGGACAGGGCTATAATGAAAAACTGTTTTTT. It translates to CASSSGQGYNEKLFF.

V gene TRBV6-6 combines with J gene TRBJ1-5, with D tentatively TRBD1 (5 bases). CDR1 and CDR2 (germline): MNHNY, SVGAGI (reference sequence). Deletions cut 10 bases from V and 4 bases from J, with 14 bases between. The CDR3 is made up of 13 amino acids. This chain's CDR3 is CATSPGGNQPQHF. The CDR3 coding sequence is TGTGCCACCTCGCCCGGGGGAAATCAGCCCCAGCATTTT.

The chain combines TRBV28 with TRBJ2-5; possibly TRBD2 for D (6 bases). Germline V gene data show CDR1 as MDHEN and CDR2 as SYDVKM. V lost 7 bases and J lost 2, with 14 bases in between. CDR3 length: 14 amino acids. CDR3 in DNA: TGTGCCAGCACCAATGCGGGGTCACAAGAGACCCAGTACTTC. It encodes CASTNAGSQETQYF.

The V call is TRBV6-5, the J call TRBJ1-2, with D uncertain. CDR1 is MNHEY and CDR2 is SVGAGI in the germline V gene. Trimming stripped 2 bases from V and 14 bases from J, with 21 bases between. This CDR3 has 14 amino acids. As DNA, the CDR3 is TGTGCCAGCAGTTACGCCCTTGCGCAGCCGGGAGCGACCTTC. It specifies CASSYALAQPGATF.

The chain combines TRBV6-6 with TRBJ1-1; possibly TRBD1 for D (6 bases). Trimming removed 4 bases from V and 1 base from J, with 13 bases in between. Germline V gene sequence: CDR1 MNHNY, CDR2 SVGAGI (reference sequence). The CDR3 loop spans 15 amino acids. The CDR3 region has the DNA TGTGCCAGCAGTTCAGAGGGGGTGGGGAACACTGAAGCTTTCTTT. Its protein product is CASSSEGVGNTEAFF.

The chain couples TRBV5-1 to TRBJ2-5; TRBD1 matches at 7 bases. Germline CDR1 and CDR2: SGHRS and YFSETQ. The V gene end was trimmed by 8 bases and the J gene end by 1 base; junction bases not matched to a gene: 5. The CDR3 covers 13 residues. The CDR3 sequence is CASGHRGQETQYF. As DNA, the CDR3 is TGCGCCAGTGGGCACAGGGGCCAAGAGACCCAGTACTTC.

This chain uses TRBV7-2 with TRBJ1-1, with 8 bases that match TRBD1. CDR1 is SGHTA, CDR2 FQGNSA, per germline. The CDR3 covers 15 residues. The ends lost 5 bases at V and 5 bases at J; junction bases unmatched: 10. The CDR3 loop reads CASSTGQGGGTEAFF. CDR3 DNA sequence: TGTGCCAGCAGCACCGGACAGGGAGGAGGGACTGAAGCTTTCTTT.

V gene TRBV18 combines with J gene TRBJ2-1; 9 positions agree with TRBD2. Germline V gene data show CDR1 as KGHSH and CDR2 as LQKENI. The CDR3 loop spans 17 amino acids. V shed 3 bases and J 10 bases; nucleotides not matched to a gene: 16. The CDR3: CASSPGLSGGPQSEQFF. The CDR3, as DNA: TGTGCCAGCTCACCGGGCCTTAGCGGGGGCCCGCAAAGCGAGCAGTTCTTC.

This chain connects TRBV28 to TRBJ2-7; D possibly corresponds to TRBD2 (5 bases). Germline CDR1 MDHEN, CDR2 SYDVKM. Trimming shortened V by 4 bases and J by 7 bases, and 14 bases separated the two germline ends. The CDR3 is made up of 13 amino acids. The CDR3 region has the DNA TGTGCCAGCAGTTCCGCTTGGACGGGGGAGCAGTACTTC. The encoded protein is CASSSAWTGEQYF.

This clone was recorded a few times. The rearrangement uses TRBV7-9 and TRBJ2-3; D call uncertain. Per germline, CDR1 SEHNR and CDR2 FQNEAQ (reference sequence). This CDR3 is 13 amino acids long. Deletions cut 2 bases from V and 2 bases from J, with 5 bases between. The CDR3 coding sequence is TGTGCCAGCAGCTTACACTCCACAGATACGCAGTATTTT. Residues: CASSLHSTDTQYF.

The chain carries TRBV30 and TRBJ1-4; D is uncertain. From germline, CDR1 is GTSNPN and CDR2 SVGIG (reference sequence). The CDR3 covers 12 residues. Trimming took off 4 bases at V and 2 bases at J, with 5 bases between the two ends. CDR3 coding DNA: TGTGCCTGGACTTCGACTAATGAAAAACTGTTTTTT. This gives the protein CAWTSTNEKLFF.

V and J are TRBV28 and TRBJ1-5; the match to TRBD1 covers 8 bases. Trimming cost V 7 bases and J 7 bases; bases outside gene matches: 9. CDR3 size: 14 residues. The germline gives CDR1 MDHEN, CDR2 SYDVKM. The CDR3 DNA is TGTGCCAGCAACGACAGGGGTTTAGGGCAGCCCCAGCATTTT. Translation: CASNDRGLGQPQHF.

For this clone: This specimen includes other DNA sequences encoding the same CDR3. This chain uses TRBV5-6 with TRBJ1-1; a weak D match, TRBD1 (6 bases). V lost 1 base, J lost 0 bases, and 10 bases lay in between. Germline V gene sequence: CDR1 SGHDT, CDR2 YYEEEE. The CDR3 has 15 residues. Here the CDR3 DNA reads TGTGCCAGCAGCTTGATACAGGGTTTGAACACTGAAGCTTTCTTT. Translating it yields CASSLIQGLNTEAFF.

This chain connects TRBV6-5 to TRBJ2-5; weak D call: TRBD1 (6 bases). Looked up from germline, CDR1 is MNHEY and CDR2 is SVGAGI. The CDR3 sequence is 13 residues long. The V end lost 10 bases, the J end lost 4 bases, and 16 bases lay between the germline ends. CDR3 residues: CATDRTQGETQYF. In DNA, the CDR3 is TGTGCCACCGACAGGACCCAAGGAGAGACCCAGTACTTC.